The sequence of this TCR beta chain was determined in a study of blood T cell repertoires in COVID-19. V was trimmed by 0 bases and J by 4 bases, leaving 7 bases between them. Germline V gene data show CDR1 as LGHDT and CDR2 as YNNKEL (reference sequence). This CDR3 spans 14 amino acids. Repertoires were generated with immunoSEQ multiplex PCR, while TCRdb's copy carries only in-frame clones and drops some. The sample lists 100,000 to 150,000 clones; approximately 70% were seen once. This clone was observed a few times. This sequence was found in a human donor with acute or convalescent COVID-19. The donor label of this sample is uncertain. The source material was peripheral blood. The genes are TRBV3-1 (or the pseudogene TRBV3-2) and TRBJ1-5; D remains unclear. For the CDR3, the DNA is TGTGCCAGCAGCCAAGATCTCGGGAATCAGCCCCAGCATTTT. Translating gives CASSQDLGNQPQHF.